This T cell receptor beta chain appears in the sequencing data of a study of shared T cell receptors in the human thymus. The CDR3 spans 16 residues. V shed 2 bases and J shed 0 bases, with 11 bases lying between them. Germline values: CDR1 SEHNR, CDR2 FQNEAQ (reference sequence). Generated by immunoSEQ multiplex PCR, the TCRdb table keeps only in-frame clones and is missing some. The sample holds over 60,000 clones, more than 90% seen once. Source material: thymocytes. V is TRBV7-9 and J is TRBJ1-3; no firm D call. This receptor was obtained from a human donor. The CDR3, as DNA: TGTGCCAGCAGCTTATGCGAATCCGCCTCTGGAAACACCATATATTTT. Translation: CASSLCESASGNTIYF.